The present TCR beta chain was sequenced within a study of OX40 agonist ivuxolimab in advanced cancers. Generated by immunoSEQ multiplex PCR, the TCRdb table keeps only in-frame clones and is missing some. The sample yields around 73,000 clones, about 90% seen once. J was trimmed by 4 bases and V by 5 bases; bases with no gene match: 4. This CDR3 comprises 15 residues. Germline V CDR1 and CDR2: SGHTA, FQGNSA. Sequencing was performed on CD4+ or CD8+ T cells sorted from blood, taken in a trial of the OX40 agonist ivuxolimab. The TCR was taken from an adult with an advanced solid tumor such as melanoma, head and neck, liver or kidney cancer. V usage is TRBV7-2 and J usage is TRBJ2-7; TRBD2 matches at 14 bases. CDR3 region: CASSPRLAGGYEQYF. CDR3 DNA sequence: TGTGCCAGCAGCCCGCGACTAGCGGGAGGGTACGAGCAGTACTTC.